These 21 T cell receptor beta chains originate from one sample sequenced in a study of blood T cell repertoires in COVID-19. Assay: immunoSEQ multiplex PCR; the TCRdb copy retains only in-frame clones and omits some. The sample has around 160,000 clones; roughly 84% are singletons. The specimen was PBMCs or T cells enriched from blood (not recorded which). Receptors were obtained from a woman in her sixties or seventies who had recovered from COVID-19.

CDR3 residues: CASSAQGNTEAFF. The CDR3 DNA reads as TGTGCCAGCAGTGCCCAGGGAAACACTGAAGCTTTCTTT. The V gene is TRBV27, the J gene TRBJ1-1; D is possibly TRBD1 (5 bases). The CDR3 extends over 13 amino acids. Trimming took off 5 bases at V and 2 bases at J, with 9 bases between the two ends. CDR1 and CDR2 (germline): MNHEY, SMNVEV (reference sequence).

This clone was detected only once. V and J are TRBV9 and TRBJ2-1; possible D gene TRBD1, 5 bases. This CDR3 region has 17 residues. CDR1 is SGDLS, CDR2 YYNGEE, per germline. Trimming shortened V by 1 base and J by 0 bases, and 14 bases separated the two germline ends. The CDR3 is CASSVMGLDPSYNEQFF. The CDR3 DNA reads TGTGCCAGCAGCGTAATGGGGCTGGACCCCTCCTACAATGAGCAGTTCTTC. Combining the CDR3 with reference TRBV9 and TRBJ2-1 gives the whole variable domain DSGVTQTPKHLITATGQRVTLRCSPRSGDLSVYWYQQSLDQGLQFLIQYYNGEERAKGNILERFSAQQFPDLHSELNLSSLELGDSALYFCASSVMGLDPSYNEQFFGPGTRLTVL.

The chain combines TRBV7-3 with TRBJ2-2, with 8 bases that match TRBD1. CDR1 is SGHTA, CDR2 FQGTGA, per germline. The V and J ends lost 5 bases and 7 bases, in that order; junction bases with no gene match: 21. The CDR3 consists of 19 residues. The CDR3 here is CASSRLTRTGPVDGGELFF. The CDR3 DNA reads TGTGCCAGCAGCCGACTCACTAGGACAGGGCCTGTGGATGGCGGGGAGCTGTTTTTT. The full variable domain, with the rest looked up from reference TRBV7-3 and TRBJ2-2, is GAGVSQTPSNKVTEKGKYVELRCDPISGHTALYWYRQSLGQGPEFLIYFQGTGAADDSGLPNDRFFAVRPEGSVSTLKIQRTERGDSAVYLCASSRLTRTGPVDGGELFFGEGSRLTVL.

The CDR3 is CASSPGQDYGYTF. The CDR3 DNA reads as TGTGCCAGCTCACCAGGACAAGACTATGGCTACACCTTC. The V and J genes are TRBV18 and TRBJ1-2, with TRBD1 as a possible D gene (5 bases). The V end lost 2 bases, the J end lost 3 bases, and 7 bases lay between the germline ends. The CDR3 has 13 residues. Germline V gene data show CDR1 as KGHSH and CDR2 as LQKENI.

Regarding this clone: The identical CDR3 is also encoded by other nucleotide sequences in the sample. Written as DNA, the CDR3 is TGTGCCAGCAGTTTCCCAAATTCACCCCTCCACTTT. Its translation is CASSFPNSPLHF. The gene calls are TRBV28 and TRBJ1-6; D is ambiguous. The V end was cut by 3 bases, the J end by 7 bases, with 4 bases between. Looked up from germline, CDR1 is MDHEN and CDR2 is SYDVKM. The CDR3 totals 12 residues.

V and J are TRBV20-1 and TRBJ2-1; the D is unclear. This CDR3 has 11 residues. Trimming left V 0 bases short and J 10 bases short, with 7 bases between. The germline CDR1 and CDR2 sequences are DFQATT and SNEGSKA (reference sequence). CDR3 protein: CSARDIREQFF. The CDR3 DNA is TGCAGTGCTAGAGATATTAGAGAGCAGTTCTTC.

The chain uses TRBV6-5 and TRBJ1-2; 9 bases align to TRBD1. Germline assignment: CDR1 MNHEY and CDR2 SVGAGI. The CDR3 extends over 14 amino acids. Trimming took 10 bases from V and 3 from J; bases not matched to a gene: 9. CDR3: CATRKGQGYYGYTF. CDR3 bases: TGTGCCACCCGGAAGGGACAGGGATACTATGGCTACACCTTC.

This rearrangement joins TRBV10-3 to TRBJ1-5; no reliable D call. CDR3 size: 14 residues. Per germline, CDR1 ENHRY and CDR2 SYGVKD. Trimming took off 3 bases at V and 0 bases at J, with 6 bases between the two ends. The CDR3 loop reads CAISDGDSNQPQHF. The CDR3 bases are TGTGCCATCAGTGACGGGGATAGCAATCAGCCCCAGCATTTT.

The CDR3 loop reads CASSLVGQVPGELFF. The DNA of the CDR3 is TGTGCCAGCAGCTTGGTTGGGCAGGTTCCCGGGGAGCTGTTTTTT. The chain couples TRBV5-4 to TRBJ2-2; D is ambiguous. From germline, CDR1 is SGHNT and CDR2 YYREEE (reference sequence). This CDR3 has 15 residues. Trimming shortened V by 0 bases and J by 6 bases, and 12 bases separated the two germline ends.

The V and J genes are TRBV27 and TRBJ1-2; 7 bases are a match to TRBD1. V was pared by 5 bases and J by 5 bases, with 5 bases of the junction left unmatched. Germline loops: CDR1 MNHEY, CDR2 SMNVEV (reference sequence). The CDR3 loop spans 13 amino acids. This chain's CDR3 is CASSGQTGYGYTF. The CDR3 region has the DNA TGTGCCAGCAGTGGTCAGACAGGGTATGGCTACACCTTC.

The chain carries TRBV2 and TRBJ1-1; TRBD1 might be the D (5 bases). Germline V gene sequence: CDR1 SNHLY, CDR2 FYNNEI. V lost 1 base and J lost 3, with 12 bases in between. The length of the CDR3 is 15 residues. The CDR3 DNA is TGTGCCAGCAGTGAAGGTCGGGGGTCATACACTGAAGCTTTCTTT. It is translated as CASSEGRGSYTEAFF.

The rearrangement joins TRBV10-1 to TRBJ2-5; D ambiguous. Deletions cut 0 bases from V and 9 bases from J, with 14 bases between. The CDR3 totals 14 residues. From germline, CDR1 is WNHNN and CDR2 SYGVQD (reference sequence). CDR3 sequence: CASSESQREDPQYF. As DNA, the CDR3 is TGCGCCAGCAGTGAGTCGCAGCGAGAGGATCCCCAGTACTTC.

The genes are TRBV9 and TRBJ2-1; 9 positions match TRBD2. There are 16 residues in the CDR3. J was trimmed by 6 bases and V by 0 bases; bases with no gene match: 7. Germline V gene sequence: CDR1 SGDLS, CDR2 YYNGEE. The CDR3 loop reads CASSVARSGGTNEQFF. The CDR3 nucleotides are TGTGCCAGCAGCGTAGCCCGAAGCGGGGGGACCAATGAGCAGTTCTTC. Variable domain in full (rest from reference TRBV9 and TRBJ2-1): DSGVTQTPKHLITATGQRVTLRCSPRSGDLSVYWYQQSLDQGLQFLIQYYNGEERAKGNILERFSAQQFPDLHSELNLSSLELGDSALYFCASSVARSGGTNEQFFGPGTRLTVL.

CDR3 in DNA: TGTGCCAGCAGCGGCTGGGACATTCGTGCTGGAAACACCATATATTTT. It codes for CASSGWDIRAGNTIYF. The rearrangement links TRBV7-9 to TRBJ1-3, with D perhaps matching TRBD1 (6 bases). The CDR3 has 16 residues. Trimming cost V 5 bases and J 2 bases, with 16 bases left between them. Germline assignment: CDR1 SEHNR and CDR2 FQNEAQ (reference sequence).

The chain combines TRBV3-1 (or the pseudogene TRBV3-2) with TRBJ2-7; D might be TRBD2 (6 bases). The CDR3 loop spans 13 amino acids. Germline CDR1 and CDR2: LGHDT and YNNKEL (reference sequence). V lost 7 bases and J lost 3, with 13 bases in between. In nucleotides, the CDR3 is TGTGCCAGCACCAACGGGGGAGGCTACGAGCAGTACTTC. Protein sequence: CASTNGGGYEQYF.

V is TRBV6-5 and J is TRBJ2-4; 8 bases align to TRBD2. CDR1 is MNHEY, CDR2 SVGAGI, per germline. This CDR3 spans 13 amino acids. With 4 bases clipped from V and 7 bases from J, the junction kept 3 bases outside the gene matches. The CDR3 nucleotides are TGTGCCAGCAGTTCGAGCGGGAGCAACATTCAGTACTTC. Translation: CASSSSGSNIQYF.

The rearrangement joins TRBV4-1 to TRBJ1-1; 9 positions match TRBD1. Losses at the gene ends were 5 bases for V and 1 base for J; bases not matched to a gene: 11. This CDR3 has 17 residues. The germline V gene encodes CDR1 MGHRA and CDR2 YSYEKL. CDR3 sequence: CASSNRDRVYSNTEAFF. CDR3 nucleotide sequence: TGCGCCAGCAGCAACCGGGACAGGGTGTATTCGAACACTGAAGCTTTCTTT.

The chain uses TRBV18 and TRBJ2-7; the D is unclear. Germline assignment: CDR1 KGHSH and CDR2 LQKENI. This CDR3 contains 12 residues. The germline V and J ends were trimmed by 2 bases and 6 bases, with 8 bases remaining between them. CDR3: CASSPTGFEQYF. The CDR3 nucleotides read TGTGCCAGCTCACCAACCGGGTTCGAGCAGTACTTC.

This clone was observed a single time. The chain has TRBV11-2 and TRBJ2-1; 10 nucleotides match TRBD2. This CDR3 region has 17 residues. Trimming at V came to 6 bases and at J to 9 bases, leaving 17 bases not matched to a gene. Per the germline V gene, CDR1 is SGHAT and CDR2 is FQNNGV. CDR3 sequence: CASRLRISGGAGIEQFF. Written as DNA, the CDR3 is TGTGCCAGCAGGCTCAGAATAAGCGGGGGGGCCGGGATTGAGCAGTTCTTC.

The chain carries TRBV30 and TRBJ1-1, with 8 bases that match TRBD1. CDR3 size: 11 residues. V shed 4 bases, J shed 11 bases, and the junction held 6 bases outside the gene matches. Germline CDR1 and CDR2: GTSNPN and SVGIG (reference sequence). The DNA of the CDR3 is TGTGCCTGGAATCAGGGGGCGCGGGCTTTCTTT. Protein product: CAWNQGARAFF. The full variable domain, its missing parts supplied by reference TRBV30 and TRBJ1-1, is SQTIHQWPATLVQPVGSPLSLECTVEGTSNPNLYWYRQAAGRGLQLLFYSVGIGQISSEVPQNLSASRPQDRQFILSSKKLLLSDSGFYLCAWNQGARAFFGQGTRLTVV.

This clone was detected only once. The gene calls are TRBV10-3 and TRBJ2-3; TRBD2 agrees at 8 bases. Germline V gene sequence: CDR1 ENHRY, CDR2 SYGVKD. V gave up 11 bases and J gave up 2 bases; unmatched junction bases: 9. The CDR3 is 14 residues long. The CDR3 DNA is TGTGCCGTGGCCCGGGGGGGTCTCACAGATACGCAGTATTTT. Amino acids: CAVARGGLTDTQYF.